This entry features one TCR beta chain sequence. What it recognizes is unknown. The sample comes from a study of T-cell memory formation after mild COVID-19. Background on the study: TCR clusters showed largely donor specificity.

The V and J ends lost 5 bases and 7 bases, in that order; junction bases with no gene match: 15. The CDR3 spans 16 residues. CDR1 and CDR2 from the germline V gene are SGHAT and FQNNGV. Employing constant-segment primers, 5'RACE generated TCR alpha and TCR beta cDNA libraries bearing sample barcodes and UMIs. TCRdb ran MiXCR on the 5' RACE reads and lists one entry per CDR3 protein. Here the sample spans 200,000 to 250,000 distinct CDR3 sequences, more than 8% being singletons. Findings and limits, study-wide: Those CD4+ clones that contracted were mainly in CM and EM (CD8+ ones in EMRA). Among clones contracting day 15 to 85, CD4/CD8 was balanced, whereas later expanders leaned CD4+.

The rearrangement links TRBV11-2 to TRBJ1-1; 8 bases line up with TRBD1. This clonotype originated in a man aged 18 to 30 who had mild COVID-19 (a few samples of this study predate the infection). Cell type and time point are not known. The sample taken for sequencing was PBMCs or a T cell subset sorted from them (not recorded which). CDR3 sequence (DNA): TGTGCCAGCAGCCGCCAACAGGGGGAGGGGATCGGTGAAGCTTTCTTT. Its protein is CASSRQQGEGIGEAFF. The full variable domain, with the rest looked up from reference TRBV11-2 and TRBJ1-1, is EAGVAQSPRYKIIEKRQSVAFWCNPISGHATLYWYQQILGQGPKLLIQFQNNGVVDDSQLPKDRFSAERLKGVDSTLKIQPAKLEDSAVYLCASSRQQGEGIGEAFFGQGTRLTVV.